The rows below give T cell receptor beta chains drawn from one sample of a study of T cell responses to AZD1222 COVID-19 vaccine. Generated by immunoSEQ multiplex PCR, the TCRdb table keeps only in-frame clones and is missing some. The table lists over 100,000 clones, 90% of them singletons. Sample: peripheral blood, taken on day 0 of AZD1222 vaccination. Source of these receptors: an adult in good health. CDR3s include the opening cysteine and the closing phenylalanine or tryptophan. D genes are given only for firm matches. Size tells how often a clone was seen (once, few, many) or the class of an expanded clone, and some rows leave it out.

>NA|NA|TRBJ2-5|TRBV5-4
CASSFNGGAPETQYF
TGTGCCAGCAGCTTCAACGGGGGAGCCCCAGAGACCCAGTACTTC
>NA|TRBD1|TRBJ1-5|TRBV19
CASTRDRVNQPQHF
TGTGCCAGTACCCGGGACAGGGTCAATCAGCCCCAGCATTTT
>NA|NA|TRBJ1-4|TRBV19
CASSIVGGREKLFF
TGTGCCAGTAGTATAGTCGGGGGCCGAGAAAAACTGTTTTTT
>NA|NA|TRBJ1-5|TRBV7-6
CASSSGRGQPQHF
TGTGCCAGCAGCTCCGGCCGGGGCCAGCCCCAGCATTTT
>NA|NA|TRBJ1-4|TRBV5-6
CASSFRGMSEKLFF
TGTGCCAGCAGCTTCCGGGGGATGAGTGAAAAACTGTTTTTT
>NA|NA|TRBJ1-2|TRBV9
CASATGGYTF
TGTGCCAGTGCAACGGGTGGCTACACCTTC
>once|NA|TRBJ2-1|TRBV24-1
CATSDLARPNDEQFF
TGTGCCACCAGTGATTTGGCCAGGCCCAACGATGAGCAGTTCTTC
>NA|NA|TRBJ2-3|TRBV6-2/TRBV6-3
CASSWDTQHTDTQYF
TGTGCCAGCAGTTGGGATACGCAGCACACAGATACGCAGTATTTT
>NA|NA|TRBJ1-6|TRBV12-2
CASRSDYAGCSYNSPLHF
TGTGCAAGTCGCTCCGACTATGCAGGGTGCTCCTATAATTCACCCCTCCACTTT
>NA|NA|TRBJ1-5|TRBV7-8
CASRERNAANQPQHF
TGTGCCAGCAGGGAGAGGAACGCGGCCAATCAGCCCCAGCATTTT
>NA|NA|TRBJ2-5|TRBV2
CASGKEGLYQETQYF
TGTGCCAGCGGTAAGGAGGGGCTGTACCAAGAGACCCAGTACTTC
>NA|NA|TRBJ1-4|TRBV15
CATSRSVSQGGEKLFF
TGTGCCACCAGCCGCAGCGTGAGCCAGGGAGGTGAAAAACTGTTTTTT
>NA|TRBD1|TRBJ2-7|TRBV24-1
CATRQGDDYEQYF
TGTGCCACCAGACAGGGGGACGACTACGAGCAGTACTTC
>NA|TRBD2|TRBJ2-4|TRBV2
CASSEESSGGQNIQYF
TGTGCCAGCAGTGAAGAATCTAGCGGGGGCCAAAACATTCAGTACTTC
>NA|TRBD2|TRBJ2-1|TRBV6-6
CASRGQGLKSHEQFF
TGTGCCAGCAGGGGGCAGGGACTAAAATCCCATGAGCAGTTCTTC
>once|NA|TRBJ1-2|TRBV6-5
CASRGTLPGYTF
TGTGCCAGCAGGGGGACGTTACCCGGCTACACCTTC
>NA|TRBD2|TRBJ2-1|TRBV7-2
CASSPSGGNEQFF
TGTGCCAGCAGCCCGTCGGGGGGGAATGAGCAGTTCTTC
>once|NA|TRBJ2-5|TRBV10-3
CAIRSATDKETQYF
TGTGCCATCAGGTCGGCGACGGATAAAGAGACCCAGTACTTC
>once|NA|TRBJ1-4|TRBV3-1/TRBV3-2
CASSQGGDAANEKLFF
TGTGCCAGCAGCCAAGGAGGAGACGCAGCTAATGAAAAACTGTTTTTT
>NA|TRBD1|TRBJ2-5|TRBV10-3
CAISESMGQRETQYF
TGTGCCATCAGTGAGTCGATGGGACAGCGGGAGACCCAGTACTTC
>NA|NA|TRBJ2-3|TRBV5-1
CASSLGNTDTQYF
TGCGCCAGCAGCCTCGGAAACACAGATACGCAGTATTTT
>NA|TRBD1|TRBJ1-2|TRBV27
CASSLNRGNYGYTF
TGTGCCAGCAGTTTGAACAGGGGCAACTATGGCTACACCTTC
>NA|NA|TRBJ1-5|TRBV4-2
CASSQVLGDGNQPQHF
TGTGCCAGCAGCCAAGTTTTAGGGGATGGCAATCAGCCCCAGCATTTT
>once|TRBD1|TRBJ2-1|TRBV10-3
CAISPDRANEQFF
TGTGCCATCAGTCCCGACAGGGCCAATGAGCAGTTCTTC
>NA|NA|TRBJ1-5|TRBV21-1
CASSKFFCALIIQPQHF
TGTGCCAGCAGCAAATTCTTCTGTGCCTTGATCATTCAGCCCCAGCATTTT
>NA|TRBD2|TRBJ2-3|TRBV6-2/TRBV6-3
CASSSLSGLAGGFTDTQYF
TGTGCCAGCAGTTCGCTATCCGGACTAGCGGGGGGCTTCACAGATACGCAGTATTTT
>NA|TRBD2|TRBJ2-3|TRBV27
CASSKGVVAGSTDTQYF
TGTGCCAGCAGTAAAGGGGTGGTAGCGGGGAGCACAGATACGCAGTATTTT
>NA|NA|TRBJ2-3|TRBV9
CASGGQSTDTQYF
TGTGCCAGCGGGGGACAATCCACAGATACGCAGTATTTT
>NA|NA|TRBJ1-2|TRBV7-2
CASSFVREAYGYTF
TGTGCCAGCAGCTTCGTTCGAGAGGCGTATGGCTACACCTTC
>NA|TRBD2|TRBJ2-1|TRBV14
CASSQGTSGGSYNEQFF
TGTGCCAGCAGCCAAGGGACTAGCGGGGGGTCCTACAATGAGCAGTTCTTC
>NA|NA|TRBJ1-2|TRBV15
CATSRDPQSLYGYTF
TGTGCCACCAGCAGAGATCCCCAGAGCCTCTATGGCTACACCTTC
>NA|TRBD1|TRBJ1-1|TRBV6-5
CATFAGGSTEAFF
TGTGCCACGTTTGCAGGGGGGAGCACTGAAGCTTTCTTT
>NA|NA|TRBJ1-4|TRBV7-9
CASSQGPEGANEKLFF
TGTGCCAGCAGCCAAGGGCCCGAGGGAGCTAATGAAAAACTGTTTTTT
>NA|TRBD1|TRBJ1-2|TRBV6-1
CASSEGVGGADYGYTF
TGTGCCAGCAGTGAGGGAGTAGGGGGCGCCGACTATGGCTACACCTTC
>NA|NA|TRBJ2-5|TRBV18
CASSPWVETQYF
TGTGCCAGCTCACCTTGGGTAGAGACCCAGTACTTC
>NA|NA|TRBJ2-5|TRBV6-5
CASRHRVGMQETQYF
TGTGCCAGCAGACACAGGGTCGGGATGCAAGAGACCCAGTACTTC
>NA|NA|TRBJ1-5|TRBV21-1
CASSPAPIRDSNQPQHF
TGTGCCAGCAGCCCCGCGCCAATCCGGGACAGTAATCAGCCCCAGCATTTT
>NA|TRBD1|TRBJ1-4|TRBV3-1/TRBV3-2
CASSQEGVKQGLWTEKLFF
TGTGCCAGCAGCCAAGAGGGGGTCAAACAGGGGCTTTGGACTGAAAAACTGTTTTTT
>NA|NA|TRBJ2-7|TRBV5-1
CASSLRRTNLISHEQYF
TGCGCCAGCAGCTTAAGGAGGACCAACTTAATCTCCCACGAGCAGTACTTC
>few|NA|TRBJ1-1|TRBV6-5
CASSLINLNTEAFF
TGTGCCAGCAGTCTCATAAACCTGAACACTGAAGCTTTCTTT
>NA|NA|TRBJ2-5|TRBV15
CATGRETQYF
TGTGCCACGGGAAGGGAGACCCAGTACTTC
>once|NA|TRBJ1-2|TRBV3-1/TRBV3-2
CASSQSGPVNYGYTF
TGTGCCAGCAGCCAATCCGGGCCAGTTAACTATGGCTACACCTTC
>NA|NA|TRBJ1-1|TRBV2
CASSAGWSNTEAFF
TGTGCCAGCAGCGCCGGCTGGTCGAACACTGAAGCTTTCTTT
>NA|TRBD1|TRBJ1-4|TRBV7-2
CASSQIGTGGEKLFF
TGTGCCAGCAGCCAAATCGGGACAGGGGGAGAAAAACTGTTTTTT
>NA|TRBD1|TRBJ1-4|TRBV18
CASSMTGKDNEKLFF
TGTGCCAGCTCTATGACAGGGAAGGATAATGAAAAACTGTTTTTT
>NA|NA|TRBJ2-1|TRBV28
CASSLGGPGNNEQFF
TGTGCCAGCAGCTTAGGCGGGCCAGGGAATAATGAGCAGTTCTTC
>NA|NA|TRBJ2-3|TRBV19
CASSMGQVPDTQYF
TGTGCCAGTAGTATGGGGCAGGTGCCAGATACGCAGTATTTT
>NA|NA|TRBJ1-4|TRBV9
CASSVAPVATNEKLFF
TGTGCCAGCAGCGTAGCTCCAGTTGCAACTAATGAAAAACTGTTTTTT
>medium-sized|NA|TRBJ2-7|TRBV10-1
CASSDNIQDEQYF
TGCGCCAGCAGCGATAACATACAGGACGAGCAGTACTTC
>NA|TRBD1|TRBJ1-2|TRBV19
CASSMDRGNYGYTF
TGTGCCAGTAGTATGGACAGGGGAAATTATGGCTACACCTTC
>NA|TRBD1|TRBJ2-5|TRBV24-1
CATSDFGTDGETQYF
TGTGCCACCAGTGACTTTGGGACAGATGGGGAGACCCAGTACTTC
>once|TRBD2|TRBJ2-1|TRBV6-4
CASSASGANNEQFF
TGTGCCAGCAGTGCTAGCGGGGCCAACAATGAGCAGTTCTTC
>few|NA|TRBJ1-1|TRBV7-7
CASSLNRNTEAFF
TGTGCTAGCAGTTTGAACAGGAACACTGAAGCTTTCTTT
>NA|NA|TRBJ2-7|TRBV27
CASEEPNYEQYF
TGTGCCAGCGAGGAGCCCAACTACGAGCAGTACTTC
>few|NA|TRBJ2-7|TRBV7-9
CASSLGQYEQYF
TGTGCCAGCAGCTTAGGCCAATACGAGCAGTACTTC
>NA|NA|TRBJ1-1|TRBV7-8
CASSLERVGSTEAFF
TGTGCCAGCAGCTTAGAGAGGGTCGGGAGCACTGAAGCTTTCTTT
>NA|NA|TRBJ1-2|TRBV5-5
CASSLGVIATRYGYTF
TGTGCCAGCAGCTTGGGGGTAATTGCGACTAGGTATGGCTACACCTTC
>NA|NA|TRBJ2-3|TRBV28
CASTSTDTQYF
TGTGCCAGCACTAGCACAGATACGCAGTATTTT